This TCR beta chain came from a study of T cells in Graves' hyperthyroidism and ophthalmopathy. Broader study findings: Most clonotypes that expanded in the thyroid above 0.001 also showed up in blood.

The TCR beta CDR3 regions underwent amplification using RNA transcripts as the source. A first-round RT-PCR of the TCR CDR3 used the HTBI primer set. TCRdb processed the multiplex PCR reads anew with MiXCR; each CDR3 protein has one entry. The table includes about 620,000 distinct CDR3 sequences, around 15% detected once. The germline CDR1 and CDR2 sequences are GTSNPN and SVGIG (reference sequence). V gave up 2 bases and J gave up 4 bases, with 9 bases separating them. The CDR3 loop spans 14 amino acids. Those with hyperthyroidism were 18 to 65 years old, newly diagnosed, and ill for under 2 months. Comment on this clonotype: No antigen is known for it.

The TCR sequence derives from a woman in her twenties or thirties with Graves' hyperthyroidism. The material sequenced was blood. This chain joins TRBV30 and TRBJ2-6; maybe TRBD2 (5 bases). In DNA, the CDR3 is TGTGCCTGGAGTCCCGGACTCGGGGCCAACGTCCTGACTTTC. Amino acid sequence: CAWSPGLGANVLTF.